This TCR beta chain is drawn from a study of shared clonotypes between healthy human individuals (TCRdb year 2020). Regarding the study in general: A couple of women and a few men aged 18 to 49 years were included in the cohort. For each donor, CD4 naive and CD4 memory were each run on three plates, CD8 naive on two plates, and CD8 memory on one plate. To estimate repertoire size and how much clonotypes are shared between individuals, the study performed deep sequencing of blood TCR repertoires from roughly five healthy adults. Each donor's leukapheresis produced roughly between roughly 0.94 and 9.5 billion PBMCs. To increase sequencing depth and limit assay-specific biases, different laboratories used diverse techniques to prepare libraries and sequence TCR repertoires.

Donors were healthy HIV-negative adults with no recently reported acute infections or vaccinations. Every donor was a Caucasian adult living in Nashville, Tennessee, USA. CD8 memory samples combined magnetically selected CD45RO+ cells with CCR7-negative CD45RA+ effector memory (TemRA) cells. After blood collection by leukapheresis, PBMCs were isolated using Ficoll-Histopaque density gradient centrifugation and then cryopreserved in the vapor phase of liquid nitrogen. Analytical flow cytometry was used to check the purity and quantity of each magnetically sorted T cell population. Genomic DNA was isolated from every sorted fraction and measured by UV absorbance on a Nanodrop 2000c. This clone was counted once. Its antigen is currently not known. No per-base quality is available; no much larger clone lies one base away. General conclusions and limits of the study: Incomplete sequencing was indicated by rarefaction of sorted-subset datasets, despite the large sequencing depth. The small number of donors limited the genetic and exposure-history diversity represented. Sampling was restricted to blood, and TCR repertoires in tissues likely differ from the TCR repertoires found in blood. Clonotypes shared by all four sorted-subset donors showed higher generation probabilities than non-shared clonotypes. When four donors were compared, the shared fraction of clonotypes was 5% to 6.5% for naive CD4, less than 4% for naive CD8, more than 2% for memory CD4, and 0.3% to 0.5% for memory CD8. Estimated clonotype richness was generally larger for naive than for memory subsets. Pairwise subsampling indicated that sequencing depth was expected to affect the degree of clonotype sharing among donors.

TCR CDR3 regions were amplified from genomic DNA by multiplex PCR using the deep immunoSEQ assay. Genomic DNA extracted from each cell subset was distributed evenly over all wells of several immunoSEQ 96-well plates, and each plate served as one replicate. For sorted subsets, each replicate PCR was loaded with roughly 0.2 ug genomic DNA, equivalent to about 30,000 T cell genomes. Purified libraries were quantified with a Qubit 3.0 fluorometer, sized on a Bioanalyzer 2100, and re-quantified with the KAPA Library Quantification kit. Each immunoSEQ 96-well plate was sequenced on its own single-read 150-cycle Illumina NextSeq 550 flow cell. The original pipeline was this. Because the immunoSEQ output held only junctional sequences and lacked quality scores, the filtering could not match the filtering applied to full-length reads. To assign V/J genes and CDR3, sequences were annotated using PyIR, a Python wrapper for IgBLAST v1.9, with IMGT germline references. Reads were removed for weak V/J assignments (E-value above 1e-6), missing CDR3, stop codons, out-of-frame junctions, or ambiguous translated residues. A V3J clonotype was defined by an identical inferred V gene, J gene, and CDR3 amino acid sequence. The percentage overlap between two repertoires was calculated by dividing the number of shared unique clonotypes by the size of the smaller repertoire. RTK rarefaction, the Chao1 estimator, and Recon v2.1 estimates of unobserved clonotypes were used to assess repertoire richness. Generation probabilities were computed with OLGA for all TCRbeta clonotypes obtained by the gDNA method from four donors. Here the immuneACCESS table is served through TCRdb, limited to in-frame sequences with V and J called. Missing clones are a known gap in these copies; in checked studies unresolved V genes cover under half, and the rest lacks a known reason. The V and J calls and clone size come from that table; D and trimming were worked out from the DNA. A total of hundreds of thousands of clones appear in this sample, roughly 96% of them only once. About 0.34% of the sample is held by the ten biggest clonotypes.

The clonotype comes from a man under 40 in good health. The source material was memory CD8+ T cells sorted from blood. The cell subset or site tag for this specimen amounts to: CD45RO+ cells pooled with CCR7-negative TemRA cells.

The sequenced DNA is TGTGCCAGCAGCTCGGACTCGGTGACACCCCTCCACTTT. Protein translation: CASSSDSVTPLHF. Recombination joined TRBV5-4 with TRBJ1-6, with the D gene too uncertain to name. For CDR1 and CDR2, the germline V gene (reference sequence) lists SGHNT and YYREEE. V gives up 3 bases and J gives up 11 bases, and the segment between their germline ends measures 12 bases. The CDR3 contains 13 residues, cysteine and phenylalanine counted. Only the CDR3 DNA stays, 39 bases, in frame from base 1.